This T cell receptor (beta chain) was recorded in a study of CXCR3-negative and CXCR3-positive naive CD8 T cells. CDR3 size: 15 residues. The germline V gene has CDR1 MNHNS and CDR2 SASEGT. General study findings and limits: More hydrophobic TRB CDR3s were found in CXCR3-positive naive cells than in CXCR3-negative naive cells.

5' RACE that incorporated UMI labels was used to prepare the TRB cDNA libraries. After re-calling the 5' RACE reads, TCRdb lists one entry per CDR3 protein, DNA absent. Its table lists some 140,000 distinct CDR3 sequences. Worth noting for this clonotype: What it binds is unknown.

This rearrangement joins TRBV6-1 to TRBJ2-1; TCRdb selects TRBD2, and the lack of DNA leaves this call unchecked. The sequenced sample was naive CXCR3+ CD8+ T cells from blood. The subset here: CD45RO-CCR7+CD27+CD95- naive CD8+ T cells expressing CXCR3 (TNR3+). This TCR was sampled from a human donor in good health. Some clones in this sample may be carry-over from other donors' samples. CDR3: CASSSTSGDYNEQFF.